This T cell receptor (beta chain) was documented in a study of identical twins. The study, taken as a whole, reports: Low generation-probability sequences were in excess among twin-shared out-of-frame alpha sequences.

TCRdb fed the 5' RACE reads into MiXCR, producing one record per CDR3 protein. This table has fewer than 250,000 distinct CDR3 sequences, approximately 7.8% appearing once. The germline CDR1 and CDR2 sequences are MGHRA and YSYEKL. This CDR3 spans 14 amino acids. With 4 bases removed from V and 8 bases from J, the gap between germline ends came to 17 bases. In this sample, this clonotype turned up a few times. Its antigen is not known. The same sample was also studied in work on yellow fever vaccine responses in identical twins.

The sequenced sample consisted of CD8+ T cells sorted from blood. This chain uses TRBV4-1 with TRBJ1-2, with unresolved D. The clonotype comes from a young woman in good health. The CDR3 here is CASSPLPLHHGYTF. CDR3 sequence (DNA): TGCGCCAGCAGCCCCCTCCCACTTCACCACGGCTACACCTTC.